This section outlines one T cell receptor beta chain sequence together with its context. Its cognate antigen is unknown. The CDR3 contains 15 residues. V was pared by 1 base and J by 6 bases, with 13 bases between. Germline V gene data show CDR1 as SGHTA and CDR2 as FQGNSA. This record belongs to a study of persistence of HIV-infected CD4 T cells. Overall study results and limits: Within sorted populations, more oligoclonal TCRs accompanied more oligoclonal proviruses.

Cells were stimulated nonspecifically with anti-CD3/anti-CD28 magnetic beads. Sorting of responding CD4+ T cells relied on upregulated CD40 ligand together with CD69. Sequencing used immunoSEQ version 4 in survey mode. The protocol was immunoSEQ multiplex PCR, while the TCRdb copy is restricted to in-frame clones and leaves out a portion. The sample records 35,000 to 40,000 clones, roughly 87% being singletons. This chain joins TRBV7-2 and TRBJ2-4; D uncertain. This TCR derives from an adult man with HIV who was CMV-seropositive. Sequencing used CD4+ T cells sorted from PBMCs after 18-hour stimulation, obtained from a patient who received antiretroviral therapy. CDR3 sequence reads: CASSLDGRLINIQYF. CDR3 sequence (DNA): TGTGCCAGCAGCTTAGATGGCAGGTTAATAAACATTCAGTACTTC.